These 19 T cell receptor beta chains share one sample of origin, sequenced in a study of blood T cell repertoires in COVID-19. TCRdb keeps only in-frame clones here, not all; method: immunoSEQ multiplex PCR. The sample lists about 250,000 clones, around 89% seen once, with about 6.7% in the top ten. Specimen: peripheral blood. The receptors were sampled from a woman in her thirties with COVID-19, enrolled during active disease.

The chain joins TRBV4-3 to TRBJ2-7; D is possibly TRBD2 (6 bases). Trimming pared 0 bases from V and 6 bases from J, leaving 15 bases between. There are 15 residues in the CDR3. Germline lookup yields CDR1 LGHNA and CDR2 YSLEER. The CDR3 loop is CASSQEPTRSREQYF. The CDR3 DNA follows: TGCGCCAGCAGCCAAGAGCCGACTAGAAGTCGCGAGCAGTACTTC.

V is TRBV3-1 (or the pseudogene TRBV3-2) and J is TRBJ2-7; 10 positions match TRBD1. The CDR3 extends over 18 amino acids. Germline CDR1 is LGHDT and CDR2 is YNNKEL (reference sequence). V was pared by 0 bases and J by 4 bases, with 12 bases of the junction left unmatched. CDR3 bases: TGTGCCAGCAGCCAAGATACTCTCCCGGGACAGGGGAGATACGAGCAGTACGTC. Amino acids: CASSQDTLPGQGRYEQYV.

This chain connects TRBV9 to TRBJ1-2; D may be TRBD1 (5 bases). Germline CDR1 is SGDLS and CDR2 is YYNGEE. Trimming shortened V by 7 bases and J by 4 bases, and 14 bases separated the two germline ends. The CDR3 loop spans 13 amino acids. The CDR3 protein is CASDNRQRYGYTF. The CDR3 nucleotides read TGTGCCAGCGACAACCGACAGCGCTATGGCTACACCTTC.

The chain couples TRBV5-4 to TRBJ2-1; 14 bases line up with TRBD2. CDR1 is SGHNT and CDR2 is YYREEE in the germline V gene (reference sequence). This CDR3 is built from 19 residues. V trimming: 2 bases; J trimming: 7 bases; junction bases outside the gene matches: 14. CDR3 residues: CASSLPGLAGVRDGNEQFF. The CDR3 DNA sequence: TGTGCCAGCAGCTTACCGGGACTAGCGGGAGTTCGGGACGGAAATGAGCAGTTCTTC.

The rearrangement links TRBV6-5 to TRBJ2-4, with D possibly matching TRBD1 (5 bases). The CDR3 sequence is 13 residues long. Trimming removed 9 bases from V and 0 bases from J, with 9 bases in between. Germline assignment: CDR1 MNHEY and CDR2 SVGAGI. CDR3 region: CASQGVAKNIQYF. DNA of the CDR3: TGTGCCAGTCAGGGTGTAGCCAAAAACATTCAGTACTTC.

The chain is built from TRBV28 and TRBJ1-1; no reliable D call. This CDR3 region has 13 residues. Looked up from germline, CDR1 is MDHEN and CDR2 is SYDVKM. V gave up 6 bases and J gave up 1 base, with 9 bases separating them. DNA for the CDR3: TGTGCCAGCAGCCTATACAGGAACACTGAAGCTTTCTTT. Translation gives CASSLYRNTEAFF. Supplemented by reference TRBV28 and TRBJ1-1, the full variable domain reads DVKVTQSSRYLVKRTGEKVFLECVQDMDHENMFWYRQDPGLGLRLIYFSYDVKMKEKGDIPEGYSVSREKKERFSLILESASTNQTSMYLCASSLYRNTEAFFGQGTRLTVV.

In nucleotides, the CDR3 is TGTGCCAGCAGTTCCCTGACTAGCGGGAGGGCCCAGAATATCGGGGAGCTGTTTTTT. This codes for CASSSLTSGRAQNIGELFF. The chain is built from TRBV6-2 or TRBV6-3 and TRBJ2-2; 14 bases fit TRBD2. The CDR3 totals 19 residues. V was clipped by 4 bases and J by 7 bases; unmatched bases: 14. Per germline, CDR1 MNHEY and CDR2 SVGEGT.

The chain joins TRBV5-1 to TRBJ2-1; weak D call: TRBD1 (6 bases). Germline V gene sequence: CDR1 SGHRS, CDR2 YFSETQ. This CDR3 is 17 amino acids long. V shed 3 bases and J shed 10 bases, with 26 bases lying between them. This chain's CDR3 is CASSWALGRIQGDEQFF. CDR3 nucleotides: TGCGCCAGCAGCTGGGCCCTTGGGCGTATACAGGGCGACGAGCAGTTCTTC. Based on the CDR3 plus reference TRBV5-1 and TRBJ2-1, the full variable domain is KAGVTQTPRYLIKTRGQQVTLSCSPISGHRSVSWYQQTPGQGLQFLFEYFSETQRNKGNFPGRFSGRQFSNSRSEMNVSTLELGDSALYLCASSWALGRIQGDEQFFGPGTRLTVL.

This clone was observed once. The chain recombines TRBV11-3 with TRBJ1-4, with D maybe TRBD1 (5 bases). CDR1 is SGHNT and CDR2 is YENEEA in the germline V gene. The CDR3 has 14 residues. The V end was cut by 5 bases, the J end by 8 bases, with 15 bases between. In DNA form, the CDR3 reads TGTGCCAGCAGCCCCAGGGTAGGCGACGAAAAACTGTTTTTT. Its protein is CASSPRVGDEKLFF.

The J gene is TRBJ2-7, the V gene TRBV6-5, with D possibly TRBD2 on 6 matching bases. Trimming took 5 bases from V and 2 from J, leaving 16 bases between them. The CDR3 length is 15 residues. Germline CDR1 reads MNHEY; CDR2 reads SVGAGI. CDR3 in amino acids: CASSPKGLPTYEQYV. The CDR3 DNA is TGTGCCAGCAGTCCCAAGGGACTTCCCACCTACGAGCAGTACGTC.

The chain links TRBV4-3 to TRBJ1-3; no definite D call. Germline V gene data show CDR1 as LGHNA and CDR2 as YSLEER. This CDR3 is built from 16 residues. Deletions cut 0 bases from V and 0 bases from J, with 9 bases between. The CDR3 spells CASSQDRRGSGNTIYF. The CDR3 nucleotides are TGCGCCAGCAGCCAAGATAGACGCGGCTCTGGAAACACCATATATTTT.

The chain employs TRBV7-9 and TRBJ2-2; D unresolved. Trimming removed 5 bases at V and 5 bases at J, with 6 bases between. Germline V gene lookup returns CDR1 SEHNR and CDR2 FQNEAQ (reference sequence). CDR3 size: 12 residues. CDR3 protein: CASSPGTGELFF. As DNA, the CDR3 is TGTGCCAGCAGCCCAGGTACCGGGGAGCTGTTTTTT.

The CDR3 reads CASSLGRVTEAFF. In nucleotides, the CDR3 is TGTGCCAGCAGCTTAGGCAGGGTCACTGAAGCTTTCTTT. This chain uses TRBV13 with TRBJ1-1; a weak D match, TRBD1 (5 bases). The CDR3 has 13 amino acids. From germline, CDR1 is PRHDT and CDR2 FYEKMQ (reference sequence). With 0 bases removed from V and 4 bases from J, the gap between germline ends came to 6 bases.

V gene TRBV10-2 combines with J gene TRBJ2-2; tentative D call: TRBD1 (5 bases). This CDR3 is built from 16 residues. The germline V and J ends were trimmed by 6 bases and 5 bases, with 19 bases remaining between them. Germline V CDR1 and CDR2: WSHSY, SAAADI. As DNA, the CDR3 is TGCGCCAGCAGGGGGCTGACCTCTCCCTTTACCGGGGAGCTGTTTTTT. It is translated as CASRGLTSPFTGELFF.

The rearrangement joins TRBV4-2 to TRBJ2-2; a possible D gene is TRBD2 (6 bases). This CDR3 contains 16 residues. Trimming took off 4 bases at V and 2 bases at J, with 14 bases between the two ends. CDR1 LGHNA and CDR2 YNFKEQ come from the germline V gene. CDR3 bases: TGTGCCAGCAGCCTCGAGGGGCGGGATAACACCGGGGAGCTGTTTTTT. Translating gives CASSLEGRDNTGELFF.

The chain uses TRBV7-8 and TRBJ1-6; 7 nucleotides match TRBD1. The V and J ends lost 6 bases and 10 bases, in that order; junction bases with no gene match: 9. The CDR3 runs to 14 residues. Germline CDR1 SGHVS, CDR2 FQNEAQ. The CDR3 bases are TGTGCCAGCAGTCATCGACAGGGCGCCTCACCCCTCCACTTT. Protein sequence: CASSHRQGASPLHF.

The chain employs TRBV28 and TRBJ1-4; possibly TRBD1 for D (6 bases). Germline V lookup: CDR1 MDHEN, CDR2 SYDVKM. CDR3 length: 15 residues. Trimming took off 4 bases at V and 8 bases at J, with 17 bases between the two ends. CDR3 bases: TGTGCCAGCAGTTCTCAGACAGGTTCTTGGGAAAAACTGTTTTTT. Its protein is CASSSQTGSWEKLFF.

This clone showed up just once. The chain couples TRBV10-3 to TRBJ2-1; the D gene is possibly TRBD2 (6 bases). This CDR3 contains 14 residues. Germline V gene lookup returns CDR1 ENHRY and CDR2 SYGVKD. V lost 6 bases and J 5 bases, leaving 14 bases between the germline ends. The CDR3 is CAISGTQTDNEQFF. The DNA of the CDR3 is TGTGCCATCAGCGGGACTCAAACCGACAATGAGCAGTTCTTC.

CDR3 in DNA: TGTGCCACCAGTGATTTGGCCGGGGTGGGGGATACGCAGTATTTT. It codes for CATSDLAGVGDTQYF. The genes are TRBV24-1 and TRBJ2-3, with TRBD2 as a possible D gene (5 bases). The CDR3 consists of 15 residues. Trimming shortened V by 0 bases and J by 6 bases, and 12 bases separated the two germline ends. Germline loops: CDR1 KGHDR, CDR2 SFDVKD.